These 29 T cell receptor beta chains were all obtained from the same sample, sequenced in a study of T cells in narcolepsy. Some clones are missing from TCRdb's copy, which holds only in-frame ones; the method was immunoSEQ multiplex PCR. The sample shows 30,000 or so clones, approximately 80% of them seen only once. Material: CD45RA- memory CD4+ T cells from PBMCs. These receptors all come from a human donor with narcolepsy.

Regarding this clone: At one end the junction does not follow the germline gene, possibly because of a read error. This CDR3 is also generated by other DNA sequences in the sample. DNA of the CDR3: TGTGCCAGCACCAATCTAGGTGGCGTGAACACTGAAGCTTTCTTC. It codes for CASTNLGGVNTEAFF. The rearrangement uses TRBV5-4 and TRBJ1-1; D is uncertain. Germline V lookup: CDR1 SGHNT, CDR2 YYREEE (reference sequence). This CDR3 has 15 residues. Full variable domain (missing parts from reference TRBV5-4 and TRBJ1-1): ETGVTQSPTHLIKTRGQQVTLRCSSQSGHNTVSWYQQALGQGPQFIFQYYREEENGRGNFPPRFSGLQFPNYSSELNVNALELDDSALYLCASTNLGGVNTEAFFGQGTRLTVV.

This clone came up once. The chain's CDR3 is CASGTGTYEQYF. CDR3 nucleotide sequence: TGTGCCAGCGGGACAGGGACCTACGAGCAGTACTTC. This sequence joins TRBV19 and TRBJ2-7; TRBD1 agrees at 9 bases. This CDR3 region has 12 residues. J was trimmed by 2 bases and V by 9 bases; bases with no gene match: 2. Per germline, CDR1 LNHDA and CDR2 SQIVND (reference sequence).

This clone was detected only a few times. The V and J genes are TRBV5-4 and TRBJ1-6; D might be TRBD1 (5 bases). There are 15 residues in the CDR3. Per germline, CDR1 SGHNT and CDR2 YYREEE (reference sequence). Trimming left V 0 bases short and J 6 bases short, with 10 bases between. The CDR3 sequence: CASSLASGINSPLHF. Here the CDR3 DNA reads TGTGCCAGCAGCTTGGCCTCAGGGATTAATTCACCCCTCCACTTT.

This sequence joins TRBV11-2 and TRBJ2-5; TRBD1 matches 12 bases. V lost 3 bases and J lost 5; bases outside the gene matches: 13. Germline CDR1 SGHAT, CDR2 FQNNGV. This CDR3 has 18 residues. This CDR3 reads CASSFPRAGDRGRETQYF. The DNA for the CDR3 is TGTGCCAGCAGCTTTCCTCGCGCCGGGGACAGGGGGCGGGAGACCCAGTACTTC.

The chain is built from TRBV7-6 and TRBJ1-5; 7 bases fit TRBD1. CDR3 size: 13 residues. The germline CDR1 and CDR2 sequences are SGHVS and FNYEAQ. The ends lost 4 bases at V and 6 bases at J; junction bases unmatched: 3. DNA for the CDR3: TGTGCCAGCAGCTCAGGGGGGAGTCAGCCCCAGCATTTT. Amino acids: CASSSGGSQPQHF.

Details on this clone: The final CDR3 position lacks the conserved phenylalanine or tryptophan, pointing to a likely read error. V usage is TRBV5-6 and J usage is TRBJ1-5; weak D call: TRBD1 (5 bases). Germline CDR1 is SGHDT and CDR2 is YYEEEE. Trimming took 5 bases from V and 1 from J, leaving 10 bases between them. The CDR3 has 14 residues. The CDR3 DNA is TGTGCCAGCAGTTCGACAGAAAGCAATCAGCCCCAGCATCTT. It is translated as CASSSTESNQPQHL.

In its sample, this clone was seen once. The chain couples TRBV5-1 to TRBJ2-5, with TRBD2 identical over 11 bases. J gave up 4 bases and V 0 bases, and 8 bases lay outside the gene matches. The germline gives CDR1 SGHRS, CDR2 YFSETQ. The CDR3 sequence is 17 residues long. CDR3 residues: CASSLGLAGLIRETQYF. The CDR3 coding sequence is TGCGCCAGCAGCTTGGGACTAGCGGGGTTAATACGAGAGACCCAGTACTTC.

The rearrangement joins TRBV27 to TRBJ2-7; TRBD1 matches 10 bases. The CDR3 covers 15 residues. The V and J ends lost 5 bases and 6 bases, in that order; junction bases with no gene match: 10. CDR1 and CDR2 from the germline V gene are MNHEY and SMNVEV (reference sequence). The DNA for the CDR3 is TGTGCCAGCAGTCGACAGGGGGCCCTTACTATCGAGCAGTACTTC. This encodes CASSRQGALTIEQYF.

This clone has only a few counts. The chain combines TRBV10-1 with TRBJ2-3; unclear D gene. Germline-derived CDR1 and CDR2 are WNHNN and SYGVQD (reference sequence). With 6 bases removed from V and 4 bases from J, the gap between germline ends came to 14 bases. The CDR3 has 14 residues. The CDR3 DNA sequence: TGCGCCAGCAGCTACTCACAGAGCCCAGATACGCAGTATTTT. Translating it yields CASSYSQSPDTQYF.

The chain couples TRBV5-1 to TRBJ2-2; D not certain. This CDR3 has 15 residues. Between the trimmed V and J ends, which lost 2 bases and 2 bases, there was a span of 10 bases. The germline gives CDR1 SGHRS, CDR2 YFSETQ. The CDR3 DNA is TGCGCCAGCAGCTTTTTGTCCACTAACACCGGGGAGCTGTTTTTT. Amino acids: CASSFLSTNTGELFF.

The chain has TRBV30 and TRBJ2-7; 7 bases line up with TRBD2. V was clipped by 0 bases and J by 3 bases; unmatched bases: 20. The CDR3 extends over 19 amino acids. Germline V gene data show CDR1 as GTSNPN and CDR2 as SVGIG (reference sequence). CDR3: CAWSVRDSGVGRVFYEQYF. DNA of the CDR3: TGTGCCTGGAGTGTACGAGATAGTGGAGTGGGGAGGGTATTCTACGAGCAGTACTTC.

This clone was seen a handful of times. The rearrangement uses TRBV23-1 and TRBJ1-5; weak D call: TRBD1 (6 bases). TRBV23-1 carries the ORF label, with uncertain function. V lost 7 bases to trimming and J lost 0 bases, with 16 bases between them. The CDR3 is 16 residues long. CDR3 region: CASNPRQVISNQPQHF. CDR3 bases: TGCGCCAGCAACCCAAGACAGGTGATTAGCAATCAGCCCCAGCATTTT.

The rearrangement joins TRBV6-1 to TRBJ1-2, with D tentatively TRBD1 (5 bases). The V and J ends lost 2 bases and 7 bases respectively, with 11 bases between them. The CDR3 is made up of 13 amino acids. Germline CDR1 is MNHNS and CDR2 is SASEGT. The CDR3 DNA reads as TGTGCCAGCAGTGAAATCAGGGTGGGTGGCTACACCTTC. It codes for CASSEIRVGGYTF.

In DNA form, the CDR3 reads TGTGCCAGCAGCGAGAGGGTAACTTCTGGAAACACCATATATTTT. The encoded protein is CASSERVTSGNTIYF. This rearrangement joins TRBV9 to TRBJ1-3; D is uncertain. Germline V lookup: CDR1 SGDLS, CDR2 YYNGEE. Trimming removed 3 bases from V and 1 base from J, with 11 bases in between. The CDR3 extends over 15 amino acids.

This chain connects TRBV28 to TRBJ1-2; D not resolved. The length of the CDR3 is 18 residues. CDR1 is MDHEN and CDR2 is SYDVKM in the germline V gene. V was pared by 5 bases and J by 1 base, with 23 bases between. The CDR3 DNA follows: TGTGCCAGCAGTCCAACCACCGCCGGGCAGATCCTTAACTATGGCTACACCTTC. It yields the protein CASSPTTAGQILNYGYTF.

This rearrangement joins TRBV28 to TRBJ1-5; D remains ambiguous. CDR3 length: 11 residues. CDR1 is MDHEN and CDR2 is SYDVKM in the germline V gene. Trimming cost V 7 bases and J 0 bases, with 1 base left between them. The CDR3 sequence: CASTSNQPQHF. The DNA for the CDR3 is TGTGCCAGCACTAGCAATCAGCCCCAGCATTTT.

V gene TRBV7-2 combines with J gene TRBJ1-2, with D hard to call. CDR3 length: 13 amino acids. Germline V gives CDR1 SGHTA, CDR2 FQGNSA. With 0 bases removed from V and 2 bases from J, the gap between germline ends came to 4 bases. The CDR3 region is CASSLAGNYGYTF. The CDR3 DNA sequence: TGTGCCAGCAGCTTAGCAGGGAACTATGGCTACACCTTC.

V is TRBV2 and J is TRBJ2-1; D is undetermined. The CDR3 has 13 residues. V shed 2 bases and J shed 9 bases, with 11 bases lying between them. CDR1 and CDR2 from the germline V gene are SNHLY and FYNNEI. For the CDR3, the DNA is TGTGCCAGCAGTGAATGTGGCACCTGTGAGCAGTTCTTC. Translation: CASSECGTCEQFF.

This clone has just a few counts. This chain connects TRBV27 to TRBJ2-7; TRBD1 might be the D (5 bases). The CDR3 runs 13 residues. Trimming took 7 bases from V and 3 from J, leaving 13 bases between them. From germline, CDR1 is MNHEY and CDR2 SMNVEV (reference sequence). As DNA, the CDR3 is TGTGCCAGCAAGTGGAAAGGGGACTACGAGCAGTACTTC. Its translation is CASKWKGDYEQYF.

The chain joins TRBV11-2 to TRBJ2-6, with D hard to call. Germline values: CDR1 SGHAT, CDR2 FQNNGV. V was trimmed by 4 bases and J by 0 bases, leaving 13 bases between them. The CDR3 has 17 residues. The CDR3 region is CASSSYVISSGANVLTF. CDR3 DNA: TGTGCCAGCAGCTCCTACGTTATATCCTCTGGGGCCAACGTCCTGACTTTC.

V is TRBV19 and J is TRBJ1-1; a weak D match, TRBD1 (6 bases). The CDR3 has 14 residues. The germline gives CDR1 LNHDA, CDR2 SQIVND (reference sequence). V was cut by 6 bases and J by 6 bases, with 17 bases left in between. Here the CDR3 DNA reads TGTGCCAGTAGAGGTCTGCAGGGGATCGCTGAAGCTTTCTTT. Residues: CASRGLQGIAEAFF.

The count of this clone is one. This chain joins TRBV7-2 and TRBJ2-1; TRBD1 matches at 8 bases. Germline assignment: CDR1 SGHTA and CDR2 FQGNSA. With V trimmed by 2 bases and J by 9 bases, 9 bases remained unmatched. This CDR3 is built from 15 residues. The CDR3 spells CASSLMGQAVSEQFF. The DNA for the CDR3 is TGTGCCAGCAGCTTAATGGGACAGGCGGTCTCTGAGCAGTTCTTC. The whole variable domain, filled in from reference TRBV7-2 and TRBJ2-1, reads GAGVSQSPSNKVTEKGKDVELRCDPISGHTALYWYRQSLGQGLEFLIYFQGNSAPDKSGLPSDRFSAERTGGSVSTLTIQRTQQEDSAVYLCASSLMGQAVSEQFFGPGTRLTVL.

V and J are TRBV5-1 and TRBJ2-7; 9 bases agree with TRBD2. Per germline, CDR1 SGHRS and CDR2 YFSETQ. This CDR3 spans 16 amino acids. V shed 2 bases and J 2 bases; nucleotides not matched to a gene: 8. This chain's CDR3 is CASSLAPTSGTYEQYF. CDR3 DNA: TGCGCCAGCAGCTTAGCCCCGACTAGCGGCACCTACGAGCAGTACTTC.

The chain recombines TRBV7-8 with TRBJ1-4; 10 bases match TRBD1. The germline V gene encodes CDR1 SGHVS and CDR2 FQNEAQ. This CDR3 comprises 15 residues. Trimming cost V 5 bases and J 6 bases; bases outside gene matches: 6. The CDR3 loop reads CASSTRTGGDEKLFF. The CDR3 nucleotides are TGTGCCAGCAGCACACGGACAGGGGGGGATGAAAAACTGTTTTTT.

V usage is TRBV20-1 and J usage is TRBJ2-7; tentatively, D is TRBD2 (6 bases). The germline V gene has CDR1 DFQATT and CDR2 SNEGSKA (reference sequence). CDR3 length equals 11 residues. Trimming cost V 6 bases and J 4 bases, with 10 bases left between them. For the CDR3, the DNA is TGCAGTGCCCGCCGGGAGTACGAGCAGTACTTC. Protein sequence: CSARREYEQYF.

The table lists this clone with a count of one. V and J are TRBV5-1 and TRBJ2-1, with D perhaps TRBD2 (6 bases). This CDR3 contains 16 residues. The V gene lost 0 bases and the J gene lost 4 bases, with 14 bases spanning the gap. From germline, CDR1 is SGHRS and CDR2 YFSETQ. In DNA, the CDR3 is TGCGCCAGCAGCTTGGGAGGATTGGCGGGGTACAATGAGCAGTTCTTC. It yields the protein CASSLGGLAGYNEQFF.

This clone was found a few times. V and J are TRBV28 and TRBJ2-5, with 7 bases identical to TRBD2. V was pared by 7 bases and J by 2 bases, with 7 bases of the junction left unmatched. The germline gives CDR1 MDHEN, CDR2 SYDVKM. This CDR3 comprises 14 residues. Here the CDR3 reads CASTWGGKQETQYF. The CDR3 nucleotides read TGTGCCAGCACCTGGGGGGGGAAACAAGAGACCCAGTACTTC.

J is TRBJ2-1 and V is TRBV10-2, with TRBD2 matching 9 bases. CDR1 and CDR2 (germline): WSHSY, SAAADI. V shed 6 bases, J shed 1 base, and the junction held 1 base outside the gene matches. The CDR3 runs 14 residues. The CDR3 DNA sequence: TGCGCCAGCAGCCTAGCGGGGTCCTACAATGAGCAGTTCTTC. Translated, it gives CASSLAGSYNEQFF.

The chain's CDR3 is CASQSSGANVLTF. The CDR3 nucleotides are TGTGCCAGTCAAAGCTCTGGGGCCAACGTCCTGACTTTC. The gene calls are TRBV7-9 and TRBJ2-6, with D unclear. From germline, CDR1 is SEHNR and CDR2 FQNEAQ (reference sequence). The V end lost 9 bases, the J end lost 0 bases, and 6 bases lay between the germline ends. The CDR3 is 13 amino acids. The full variable domain, completed using reference TRBV7-9 and TRBJ2-6, is DTGVSQNPRHKITKRGQNVTFRCDPISEHNRLYWYRQTLGQGPEFLTYFQNEAQLEKSRLLSDRFSAERPKGSFSTLEIQRTEQGDSAMYLCASQSSGANVLTFGAGSRLTVL.